The clone carrying this T cell receptor beta chain was detected only a few times. What it binds is not known. These data are taken from a study of T cell responses to AZD1222 COVID-19 vaccine. Findings of the study overall: Spike was spanned by vaccine-associated CD4 TCRs, which were dominant at 160-218 and 743-854. A rise in Spike-specific TCR breadth and depth followed two AZD1222 doses. Donors were mostly white British, more females; clonal diversity possibly underestimated.

TCRdb keeps only in-frame clones here, not all; method: immunoSEQ multiplex PCR. The sample lists over 85,000 clones; around 84% were seen once. The germline CDR1 and CDR2 sequences are SGHNT and YENEEA. Unmatched junction bases numbered 8, after V lost 6 bases and J lost 5 bases. This CDR3 comprises 15 residues. Combined were second doses at about 4 or about 12 weeks. This receptor was obtained from an adult who received the AZD1222 COVID-19 vaccine. The sequencing here drew on peripheral blood, taken 28 days after the second AZD1222 dose. This rearrangement joins TRBV11-3 to TRBJ2-1; 9 bases match TRBD2. The CDR3 sequence: CASRKAGGLDNEQFF. The CDR3 nucleotides read TGTGCCAGCAGGAAAGCGGGGGGTTTGGACAATGAGCAGTTCTTC.